The TCR beta chain under discussion was sequenced for a study of blood T cell repertoires in COVID-19. Study information: Acute and convalescent COVID-19 specimens originated in the United States, Italy and Spain. In each case, the material was cDNA or gDNA derived from T cells, B-cell-depleted T cells, or PBMCs.

For recovered donors of Cohort 3, there were two negative PCRs, clearance, or symptom resolution. Some clones are missing from TCRdb's copy, which holds only in-frame ones; the method was immunoSEQ multiplex PCR. The sample carries some 510,000 clones, approximately 88% recorded once. The sample holds a few counts of this clone. V was pared by 2 bases and J by 8 bases, with 12 bases between. The CDR3 is 13 amino acids. The germline V gene encodes CDR1 WNHNN and CDR2 SYGVQD (reference sequence). The V gene is TRBV10-1, the J gene TRBJ1-1; a possible D gene is TRBD1 (5 bases). The source material was PBMCs or T cells enriched from blood (not recorded which). The sequence derives from a woman between 35 and 50 years old who had recovered from COVID-19. DNA for the CDR3: TGCGCCAGCAGTGAGCATACAGGATCGGAAGCTTTCTTT. As protein: CASSEHTGSEAFF.